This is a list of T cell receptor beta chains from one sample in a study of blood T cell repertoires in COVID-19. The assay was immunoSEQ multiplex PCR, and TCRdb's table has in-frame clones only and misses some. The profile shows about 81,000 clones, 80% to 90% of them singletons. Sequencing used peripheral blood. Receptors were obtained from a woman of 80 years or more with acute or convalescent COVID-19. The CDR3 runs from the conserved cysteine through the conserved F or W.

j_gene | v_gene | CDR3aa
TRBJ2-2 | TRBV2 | CASSGDTNTGELFF
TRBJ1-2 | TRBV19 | CASSLGVWGYTF
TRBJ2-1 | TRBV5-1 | CASSLAAGVREQFF
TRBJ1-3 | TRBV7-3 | CASSLYSSGNTIYF
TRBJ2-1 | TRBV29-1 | CSVEDQRTGNYGEQFF
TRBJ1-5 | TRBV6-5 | CASKVRIAGNQPQHF
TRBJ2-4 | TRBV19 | CASSIGGQGQNIQYF
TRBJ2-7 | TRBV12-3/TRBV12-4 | CASTLDKSEQYF
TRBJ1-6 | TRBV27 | CASSALEGVDNSPLHF
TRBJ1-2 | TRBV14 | CASSPYRGIGYGYTF
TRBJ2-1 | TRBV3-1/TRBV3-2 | CASSYGTSGFNEQFF
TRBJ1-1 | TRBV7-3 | CASSSETDYTEAFF
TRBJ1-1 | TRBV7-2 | CASRDRGLNTEAFF
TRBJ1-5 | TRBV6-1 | CASSEGQTRYQPQHF
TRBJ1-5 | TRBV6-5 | CASSLGGVGNQPQHF
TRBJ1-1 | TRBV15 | CATSRARATEAFF
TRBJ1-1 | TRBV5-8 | CASSPRGRATEAFF
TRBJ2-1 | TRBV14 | CASSQDTGSSYNEQFF
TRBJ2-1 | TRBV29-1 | CSALGGGRRNEQFF
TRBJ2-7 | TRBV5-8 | CASSLHQGYEQYF
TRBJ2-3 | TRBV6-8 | CASTPGTITLWGQADTQYF
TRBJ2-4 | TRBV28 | CASSRTSGRAGSQYF
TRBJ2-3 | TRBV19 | CASRTTGSDTQYF
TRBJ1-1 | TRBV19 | CASSIPGLPTPEAFF
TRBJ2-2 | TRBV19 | CASLARLNTGELFF
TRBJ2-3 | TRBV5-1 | CASSSGLVTDTQYF
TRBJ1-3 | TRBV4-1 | CASSQDRADTIYF
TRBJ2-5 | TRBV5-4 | CASSSGGFGETQYF
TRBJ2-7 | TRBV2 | CASMRDTVTYEQYF
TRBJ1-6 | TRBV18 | CASSPSRAGRNSPLHF
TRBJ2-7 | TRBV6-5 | CASSYQRESSYEQYF
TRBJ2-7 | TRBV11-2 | CASSLEIRDTGNRQYF
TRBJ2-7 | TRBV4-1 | CASSWSGEPALDEQYF
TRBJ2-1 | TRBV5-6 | CASSLRQGGVEQFF
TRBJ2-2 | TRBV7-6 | CASSLAPSGNTGELFF
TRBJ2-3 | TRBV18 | CASSPGTTDTQYF
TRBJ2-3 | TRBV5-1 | CASSPGTSGGSGTQYF
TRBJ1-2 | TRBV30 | CAWSGQLGMGGYTF
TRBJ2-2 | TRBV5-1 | CASSMGSGGPNTGELFF
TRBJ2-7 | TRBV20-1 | CSASGRDSYSYEQYF
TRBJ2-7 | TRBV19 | CASSIEGTGVYEQYF
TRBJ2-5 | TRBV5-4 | CASGLAGGPRETQYF
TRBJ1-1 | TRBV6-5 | CASSYAPPGGTEAFF
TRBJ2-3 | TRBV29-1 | CSVPRPSGTPSTDTQYF
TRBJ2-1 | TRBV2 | CASSTRTSGSIYNEQFF
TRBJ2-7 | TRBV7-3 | CASSLQGMREQYF
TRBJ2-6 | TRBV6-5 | CASSEPGANVLTF
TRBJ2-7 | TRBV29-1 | CSVEGPGRRGEQYF
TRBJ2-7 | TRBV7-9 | CASSLVLEARLTMTYEQYF
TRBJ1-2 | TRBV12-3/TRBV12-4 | CASSFNRDYGYTF
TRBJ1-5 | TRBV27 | CASSSGRDGNQPQHF
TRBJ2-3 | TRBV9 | CASSVRGLKDTQYF